Presented here are 21 T cell receptor beta chains from one specimen sequenced in a study of T-cell reconstitution after alpha-beta-depleted transplantation in children. TCRbeta library preparation incorporated unique molecular identifiers. TCRdb fed the PCR reads into MiXCR, producing one record per CDR3 protein. The table shows roughly 300,000 distinct CDR3 sequences, with roughly 10% occurring only once. The sequences come from peripheral blood, collected 180 days after TCRalphabeta/CD19-depleted stem cell transplant. These receptors all stem from a male patient aged 2 to 9 who had a stem cell transplant for chronic granulomatous disease, so the T cells may come from the graft donor.

At least ten counts were recorded for this clonotype. The chain uses TRBV5-1 and TRBJ1-1; 9 bases are shared with TRBD1. Germline V gene lookup returns CDR1 SGHRS and CDR2 YFSETQ. CDR3 length: 14 residues. Losses at the gene ends were 2 bases for V and 3 bases for J; bases not matched to a gene: 2. The CDR3 DNA is TGCGCCAGCAGCTTTCGGACAGGGGACACTGAAGCTTTCTTT. Its protein product is CASSFRTGDTEAFF.

This chain connects TRBV30 to TRBJ2-1, with 9 bases that match TRBD2. Germline CDR1 is GTSNPN and CDR2 is SVGIG (reference sequence). V was clipped by 1 base and J by 7 bases; unmatched bases: 8. This CDR3 region has 15 residues. CDR3 loop: CAWSGIAGAGNEQFF. The CDR3 DNA follows: TGTGCCTGGAGTGGGATAGCGGGAGCCGGTAATGAGCAGTTCTTC.

This clonotype was seen ten or more times. V gene TRBV2 combines with J gene TRBJ1-2; D call uncertain. CDR3 length: 15 amino acids. V was trimmed by 2 bases and J by 5 bases, leaving 15 bases between them. Per the germline V gene, CDR1 is SNHLY and CDR2 is FYNNEI. The CDR3, as DNA: TGTGCCAGCAGTGAATTGGGAGGAGGGAGTTATGGCTACACCTTC. This sequence encodes CASSELGGGSYGYTF.

This clonotype was observed at least ten times. V and J are TRBV7-9 and TRBJ2-1; maybe TRBD2 (5 bases). Germline assignment: CDR1 SEHNR and CDR2 FQNEAQ (reference sequence). Trimming left V 1 base short and J 8 bases short, with 12 bases between. This CDR3 has 14 residues. The CDR3 nucleotides are TGTGCCAGCAGCTTAGGGACGTCCGGGGATGAGCAGTTCTTC. It is translated as CASSLGTSGDEQFF. Full variable domain (missing parts from reference TRBV7-9 and TRBJ2-1): DTGVSQNPRHKITKRGQNVTFRCDPISEHNRLYWYRQTLGQGPEFLTYFQNEAQLEKSRLLSDRFSAERPKGSFSTLEIQRTEQGDSAMYLCASSLGTSGDEQFFGPGTRLTVL.

This clonotype was counted many times. The chain has TRBV12-3 or TRBV12-4 and TRBJ2-3; 9 bases are a match to TRBD1. J was trimmed by 4 bases and V by 6 bases; bases with no gene match: 8. CDR3 size: 15 residues. The CDR3 reads CASSRDRVGADTQYF. CDR3 DNA: TGTGCCAGCAGCCGGGACAGGGTCGGGGCAGATACGCAGTATTTT.

This clonotype appeared many times. V usage is TRBV7-2 and J usage is TRBJ1-1; D might be TRBD1 (5 bases). The V gene lost 0 bases and the J gene lost 0 bases, with 8 bases spanning the gap. Germline CDR1 and CDR2: SGHTA and FQGNSA. This CDR3 spans 15 amino acids. CDR3 nucleotide sequence: TGTGCCAGCAGCTTAGCTGGGGGTATGAACACTGAAGCTTTCTTT. This sequence encodes CASSLAGGMNTEAFF.

This clonotype has ten or more counts. The chain has TRBV4-3 and TRBJ2-2; D call uncertain. Germline V CDR1 and CDR2: LGHNA, YSLEER. This CDR3 has 15 amino acids. Between the trimmed V and J ends, which lost 4 bases and 4 bases, there was a span of 13 bases. Written as DNA, the CDR3 is TGCGCCAGCAGCCTGGGGTGGCAGTCCACCGGGGAGCTGTTTTTT. Protein sequence: CASSLGWQSTGELFF.

There are many counts of this clonotype. The chain links TRBV28 to TRBJ2-1, with 10 bases lining up with TRBD2. The germline V gene encodes CDR1 MDHEN and CDR2 SYDVKM. After removal of 6 bases from V and 8 bases from J, the junction contained 22 bases not matched to a gene. The CDR3 sequence is 19 residues long. The CDR3 protein is CASSHFSGRAGGRVYEQFF. In DNA, the CDR3 is TGTGCCAGCAGCCACTTCAGCGGGAGGGCCGGAGGGCGCGTATATGAGCAGTTCTTC.

This clonotype was observed at least ten times. V is TRBV7-2 and J is TRBJ2-1; perhaps TRBD1 as D (5 bases). V was pared by 5 bases and J by 0 bases, with 17 bases between. The germline V gene has CDR1 SGHTA and CDR2 FQGNSA. CDR3 length equals 17 residues. In DNA, the CDR3 is TGTGCCAGCAGCCTTCTAGGGGTGGGAAGCTCCTACAATGAGCAGTTCTTC. Translation: CASSLLGVGSSYNEQFF.

This clonotype was found many times. This sequence joins TRBV28 and TRBJ2-7; TRBD2 matches 11 bases. V lost 4 bases and J lost 4; bases outside the gene matches: 12. Germline V gene data show CDR1 as MDHEN and CDR2 as SYDVKM. The CDR3 length is 17 residues. The CDR3 nucleotides read TGTGCCAGCAGTTCCCCCCTACTAGCGGGAGTTTCTTACGAGCAGTACTTC. Translation: CASSSPLLAGVSYEQYF. Variable domain in full (rest from reference TRBV28 and TRBJ2-7): DVKVTQSSRYLVKRTGEKVFLECVQDMDHENMFWYRQDPGLGLRLIYFSYDVKMKEKGDIPEGYSVSREKKERFSLILESASTNQTSMYLCASSSPLLAGVSYEQYFGPGTRLTVT.

V is TRBV6-1 and J is TRBJ2-1; 8 bases are a match to TRBD1. This CDR3 is built from 14 residues. CDR1 and CDR2 (germline): MNHNS, SASEGT. Germline trimming cut 5 bases from V and 3 bases from J; bases unmatched to any gene: 3. The CDR3 region has the DNA TGTGCCAGCAGTCTTGACAGGGGCTACAATGAGCAGTTCTTC. The encoded protein is CASSLDRGYNEQFF.

Many counts were recorded for this clonotype. The chain carries TRBV5-8 and TRBJ2-5; D is perhaps TRBD1 (5 bases). V was pared by 0 bases and J by 2 bases, with 14 bases between. CDR3 size: 16 residues. The germline gives CDR1 SGHTS, CDR2 YDEGEE. CDR3 in DNA: TGTGCCAGCAGCTTGGGGGCCGAACAGGTACAAGAGACCCAGTACTTC. This encodes CASSLGAEQVQETQYF.

In the case of this clonotype: A junction boundary mismatches the germline segment, possibly from a read error. This chain connects TRBV28 to TRBJ2-1; 11 bases agree with TRBD2. This CDR3 has 19 amino acids. The germline gives CDR1 MDHEN, CDR2 SYDVKM. CDR3 loop: CASSRIMGDTSGSRIEQFF. The DNA for the CDR3 is TGTGCCAGCAGTCGAATTATGGGTGATACTAGCGGGAGCCGCATTGAGCAATTCTTC.

This clonotype was seen at least ten times. V and J are TRBV7-6 and TRBJ2-2; no reliable D call. There are 17 residues in the CDR3. Looked up from germline, CDR1 is SGHVS and CDR2 is FNYEAQ. V lost 5 bases, J lost 0 bases, and 16 bases lay in between. CDR3 in DNA: TGTGCCAGCAGCCCCCGCGGACGTGTGGCGAACACCGGGGAGCTGTTTTTT. Its translation is CASSPRGRVANTGELFF. Looking up the rest from reference TRBV7-6 and TRBJ2-2 gives the full variable domain: GAGVSQSPRYKVTKRGQDVALRCDPISGHVSLYWYRQALGQGPEFLTYFNYEAQQDKSGLPNDRFSAERPEGSISTLTIQRTEQRDSAMYRCASSPRGRVANTGELFFGEGSRLTVL.

This clonotype has a handful of counts. The rearrangement joins TRBV6-1 to TRBJ2-7, with D possibly called TRBD1 or TRBD2 (5 bases each). Looked up from germline, CDR1 is MNHNS and CDR2 is SASEGT. Trimming stripped 5 bases from V and 3 bases from J, with 11 bases between. The CDR3 extends over 13 amino acids. Here the CDR3 DNA reads TGTGCCAGCAGTACCGGGGCCTACTACGAGCAGTACTTC. Translating gives CASSTGAYYEQYF.

Only a few counts were recorded for this clonotype. The chain couples TRBV2 to TRBJ2-5; no definite D call. V was trimmed by 2 bases and J by 5 bases, leaving 12 bases between them. Germline-derived CDR1 and CDR2 are SNHLY and FYNNEI. CDR3 length equals 14 residues. CDR3 nucleotide sequence: TGTGCCAGCAGTGAACTCGGCGTCGGGGAGACCCAGTACTTC. Its protein is CASSELGVGETQYF.

In regard to this clonotype: A much larger clone lies one base from this, so it may be a read error. The gene calls are TRBV5-1 and TRBJ2-7; 14 bases line up with TRBD2. There are 18 residues in the CDR3. CDR1 is SGHRS, CDR2 YFSETQ, per germline. CDR3 DNA: TGCGCCAGCTCCCAAGGGGGACTAGCGGGAGTAAGGGACTACGATCAGTACTTC. Amino acids: CASSQGGLAGVRDYDQYF.

This clonotype was counted many times. In DNA, the CDR3 is TGTGCCAGCAGTGAATATACCGGGGAGCTGTTTTTT. Amino acids: CASSEYTGELFF. The chain combines TRBV25-1 with TRBJ2-2; no reliable D call. Germline V gene sequence: CDR1 MGHDK, CDR2 SYGVNS. V shed 0 bases and J shed 5 bases, with 1 base lying between them. CDR3 length: 12 amino acids.

This clonotype was found many times. The V gene is TRBV7-7, the J gene TRBJ2-5; 8 bases are shared with TRBD1. V lost 5 bases and J lost 5; bases outside the gene matches: 10. The CDR3 runs to 15 residues. The germline CDR1 and CDR2 sequences are SSHAT and FNYEAQ (reference sequence). CDR3 region: CASSVGQGTGETQYF. CDR3 DNA: TGTGCCAGCAGCGTAGGACAGGGTACAGGGGAGACCCAGTACTTC.

The chain employs TRBV18 and TRBJ2-2; D uncertain. The CDR3 consists of 14 residues. Germline CDR1 reads KGHSH; CDR2 reads LQKENI. Trimming took off 2 bases at V and 0 bases at J, with 4 bases between the two ends. The CDR3 region has the DNA TGTGCCAGCTCACCAAGAGCGAACACCGGGGAGCTGTTTTTT. Encoded protein: CASSPRANTGELFF. Using reference TRBV18 and TRBJ2-2 for the parts outside the CDR3, the full variable domain is NAGVMQNPRHLVRRRGQEARLRCSPMKGHSHVYWYRQLPEEGLKFMVYLQKENIIDESGMPKERFSAEFPKEGPSILRIQQVVRGDSAAYFCASSPRANTGELFFGEGSRLTVL.

This clonotype was observed many times. V is TRBV10-3 and J is TRBJ2-1, with D possibly matching TRBD2 (6 bases). This CDR3 has 14 residues. Trimming removed 6 bases from V and 5 bases from J, with 14 bases in between. In germline, CDR1 is ENHRY, CDR2 SYGVKD. The CDR3 protein is CAISPPGGNNEQFF. For the CDR3, the DNA is TGTGCCATCAGCCCTCCCGGGGGAAACAATGAGCAGTTCTTC.